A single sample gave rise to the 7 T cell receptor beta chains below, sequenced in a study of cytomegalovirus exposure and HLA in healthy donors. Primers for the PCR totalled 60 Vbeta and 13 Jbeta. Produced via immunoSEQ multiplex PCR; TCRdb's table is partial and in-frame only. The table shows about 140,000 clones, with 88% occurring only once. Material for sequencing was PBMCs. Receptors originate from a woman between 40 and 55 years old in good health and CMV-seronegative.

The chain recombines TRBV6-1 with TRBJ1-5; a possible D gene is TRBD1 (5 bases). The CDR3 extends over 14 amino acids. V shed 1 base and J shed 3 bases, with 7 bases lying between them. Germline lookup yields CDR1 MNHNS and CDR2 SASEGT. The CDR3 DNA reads TGTGCCAGCAGTGAAGGACAGTACAATCAGCCCCAGCATTTT. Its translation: CASSEGQYNQPQHF.

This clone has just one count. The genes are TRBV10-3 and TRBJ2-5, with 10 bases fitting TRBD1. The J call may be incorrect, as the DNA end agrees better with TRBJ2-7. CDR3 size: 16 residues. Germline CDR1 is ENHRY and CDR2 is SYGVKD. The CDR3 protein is CAISEWMTGGGHEQYF. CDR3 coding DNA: TGTGCCATCAGTGAGTGGATGACAGGGGGCGGCCACGAGCAGTACTTC.

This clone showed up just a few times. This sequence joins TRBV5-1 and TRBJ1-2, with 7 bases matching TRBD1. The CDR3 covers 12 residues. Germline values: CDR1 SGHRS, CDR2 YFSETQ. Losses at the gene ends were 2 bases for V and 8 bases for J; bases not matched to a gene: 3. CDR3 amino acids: CASSFDRVGYTF. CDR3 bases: TGCGCCAGCAGCTTTGACAGGGTCGGCTACACCTTC.

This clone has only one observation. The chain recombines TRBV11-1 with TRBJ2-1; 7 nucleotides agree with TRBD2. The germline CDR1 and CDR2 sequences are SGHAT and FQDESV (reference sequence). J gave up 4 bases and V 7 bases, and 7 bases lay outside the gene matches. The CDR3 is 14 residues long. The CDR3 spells CASTQPGGYNEQFF. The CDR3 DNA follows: TGTGCCAGCACCCAACCGGGGGGTTACAATGAGCAGTTCTTC.

CDR3 residues: CASRILGASNQPQHF. In DNA form, the CDR3 reads TGTGCCAGCAGAATCCTTGGGGCGAGCAATCAGCCCCAGCATTTT. The V and J genes are TRBV27 and TRBJ1-5, with D maybe TRBD1 (5 bases). The V end lost 6 bases, the J end lost 1 base, and 13 bases lay between the germline ends. CDR3 length equals 15 residues. The germline gives CDR1 MNHEY, CDR2 SMNVEV (reference sequence).

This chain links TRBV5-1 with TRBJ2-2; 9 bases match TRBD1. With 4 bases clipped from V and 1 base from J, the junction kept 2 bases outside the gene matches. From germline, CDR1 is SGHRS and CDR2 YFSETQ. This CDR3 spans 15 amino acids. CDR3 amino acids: CASSAGQGNTGELFF. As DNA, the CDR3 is TGCGCCAGCAGCGCGGGACAGGGGAACACCGGGGAGCTGTTTTTT.

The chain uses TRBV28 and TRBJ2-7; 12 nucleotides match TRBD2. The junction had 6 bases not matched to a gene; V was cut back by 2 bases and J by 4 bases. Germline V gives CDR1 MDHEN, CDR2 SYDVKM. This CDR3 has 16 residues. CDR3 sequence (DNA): TGTGCCAGCAGTTTAACTGGTGGGACTAGCGGGTACGAGCAGTACTTC. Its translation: CASSLTGGTSGYEQYF. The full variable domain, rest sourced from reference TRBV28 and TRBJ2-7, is DVKVTQSSRYLVKRTGEKVFLECVQDMDHENMFWYRQDPGLGLRLIYFSYDVKMKEKGDIPEGYSVSREKKERFSLILESASTNQTSMYLCASSLTGGTSGYEQYFGPGTRLTVT.